This note documents a single T cell receptor (beta chain) sequence. TCRdb used MiXCR to reprocess the RT-PCR reads, holding one entry per CDR3 protein. The profile shows about 700,000 distinct CDR3 sequences, approximately 15% of them singletons. The entry originates in a study of response to subunit inactivated influenza vaccine. The receptor was derived from a man aged 50 to 60 who received an inactivated influenza vaccine. The sequences come from PBMCs from blood, collected approximately 15 days before vaccination.

CDR3 DNA sequence: TGCGCCAGCAGCCGGACGGGACAGGAGGGCGGCTACACCTTC. Encoded protein: CASSRTGQEGGYTF. The chain has TRBV4-3 and TRBJ1-2, with 8 bases fitting TRBD1. The V and J ends lost 4 bases and 8 bases, in that order; junction bases with no gene match: 9. CDR1 LGHNA and CDR2 YSLEER come from the germline V gene. The CDR3 is 14 amino acids.